The 5 T cell receptor beta chains below all came from one sample that was sequenced in a study of cytomegalovirus exposure and HLA in healthy donors. The PCR ran on 60 Vbeta and 13 Jbeta primers. Produced via immunoSEQ multiplex PCR; TCRdb's table is partial and in-frame only. This sample's table reports under 95,000 clones. Input material: PBMCs. The receptors were gathered from a man aged 50 to 59 in good health and CMV-seronegative.

The CDR3 DNA follows: TGTGCCAGCAGCGTCCGAGGGCCGAACTATGGCTACACCTTC. Amino acid sequence: CASSVRGPNYGYTF. The V and J genes are TRBV5-4 and TRBJ1-2; D gene ambiguous. CDR3 length: 14 amino acids. The ends were cut back, 4 bases at V and 2 bases at J, with 12 bases in the middle. Germline assignment: CDR1 SGHNT and CDR2 YYREEE (reference sequence).

The V and J genes are TRBV27 and TRBJ1-1, with a tentative D call TRBD1 (6 bases). The CDR3 extends over 14 amino acids. V lost 0 bases, J lost 4 bases, and 9 bases lay in between. From germline, CDR1 is MNHEY and CDR2 SMNVEV (reference sequence). The CDR3: CASSLSGGVTEAFF. In DNA form, the CDR3 reads TGTGCCAGCAGTTTATCAGGGGGTGTCACTGAAGCTTTCTTT.

The chain links TRBV9 to TRBJ2-2; 8 nucleotides match TRBD1. The CDR3 contains 15 residues. V dropped 0 bases and J dropped 7; count of bases not matched to a gene: 5. Per the germline V gene, CDR1 is SGDLS and CDR2 is YYNGEE. The CDR3 nucleotides read TGTGCCAGCAGCGTAGTTCAGGGGGCGATCGGGGAGCTGTTTTTT. It codes for CASSVVQGAIGELFF. Full variable domain (outside the CDR3, taken from reference TRBV9 and TRBJ2-2): DSGVTQTPKHLITATGQRVTLRCSPRSGDLSVYWYQQSLDQGLQFLIQYYNGEERAKGNILERFSAQQFPDLHSELNLSSLELGDSALYFCASSVVQGAIGELFFGEGSRLTVL.

J is TRBJ2-3 and V is TRBV18; TRBD1 might be the D (5 bases). CDR1 and CDR2 from the germline V gene are KGHSH and LQKENI. Trimming removed 2 bases from V and 6 bases from J, with 15 bases in between. The CDR3 runs 15 residues. In DNA form, the CDR3 reads TGTGCCAGCTCACCAGAGAAAGGGGCTGGGGATACGCAGTATTTT. Protein sequence: CASSPEKGAGDTQYF.

The chain couples TRBV19 to TRBJ1-5, with no clear D. From germline, CDR1 is LNHDA and CDR2 SQIVND (reference sequence). V gave up 2 bases and J gave up 5 bases, with 19 bases separating them. CDR3 size: 17 residues. The DNA of the CDR3 is TGTGCCAGTAGTATACTTGTAGCGGGTACCTCTTATCAGCCCCAGCATTTT. Its protein product is CASSILVAGTSYQPQHF.